These 5 T cell receptor beta chains came from one sample sequenced in a study of T cells after yellow fever vaccination. MiXCR was run by TCRdb on the 5' RACE reads, yielding one entry per CDR3 protein. The sample carries under 600,000 distinct CDR3 sequences, 21% recorded once. The sample here was PBMCs, taken roughly 20 days after the first yellow fever vaccination. Source of these receptors: a man younger than 30 who received the YFV17D yellow fever vaccine.

The V and J genes are TRBV7-9 and TRBJ1-1; 8 bases line up with TRBD1. Germline CDR1 reads SEHNR; CDR2 reads FQNEAQ (reference sequence). J was trimmed by 1 base and V by 6 bases; bases with no gene match: 4. This CDR3 contains 14 residues. The CDR3 DNA is TGTGCCAGCAGGCCGGACAGGGCGAACACTGAAGCTTTCTTT. As protein: CASRPDRANTEAFF.

V and J are TRBV11-1 and TRBJ1-5; TRBD1 agrees at 9 bases. J lost 1 base, V lost 5 bases, and 12 bases had no gene match. The length of the CDR3 is 18 residues. Germline values: CDR1 SGHAT, CDR2 FQDESV (reference sequence). CDR3 DNA sequence: TGTGCCAGCAGCCGCACAGGGGGCCCCCAGGGGAGCAATCAGCCCCAGCATTTT. It translates to CASSRTGGPQGSNQPQHF.

A few counts support this clonotype. This chain uses TRBV20-1 with TRBJ1-4; D remains unclear. Trimming left V 3 bases short and J 6 bases short, with 11 bases between. The CDR3 is made up of 13 amino acids. Germline CDR1 reads DFQATT; CDR2 reads SNEGSKA (reference sequence). CDR3 protein: CSASLVGDEKLFF. The CDR3 DNA reads as TGCAGTGCTAGTTTGGTTGGGGATGAAAAACTGTTTTTT.

The rearrangement joins TRBV10-3 to TRBJ2-5; D is possibly TRBD2 (6 bases). The CDR3 spans 14 residues. V was trimmed by 0 bases and J by 4 bases, leaving 9 bases between them. Germline-derived CDR1 and CDR2 are ENHRY and SYGVKD. DNA for the CDR3: TGTGCCATCAGTGAGTCGCGGGGAGGAGAGACCCAGTACTTC. It specifies CAISESRGGETQYF.

This clonotype has only a few counts. The chain is built from TRBV19 and TRBJ1-2, with TRBD1 matching over 7 bases. The ends lost 6 bases at V and 2 bases at J; junction bases unmatched: 6. Germline V gene data show CDR1 as LNHDA and CDR2 as SQIVND (reference sequence). The CDR3 length is 14 residues. The CDR3 loop is CASRAPGQNYGYTF. The CDR3 bases are TGTGCCAGTAGAGCCCCGGGACAGAACTATGGCTACACCTTC.